This T cell receptor beta chain derives from a study of T cell repertoires in cytomegalovirus infection. About the study: CMV infection and matching HLA type were both indicated by public TCR beta signatures. Broader study findings: Across the ex vivo response, the dominant clonotypes were HLA-C-restricted CMV-specific TCR beta clonotypes. Carriers of CMV plus the relevant HLA were identified by cumulative public TCR beta family frequency.

This clonotype came up many times. As yet, its antigen is unknown. The CDR3 totals 15 residues. Trimming stripped 0 bases from V and 7 bases from J, with 13 bases between. Germline loops: CDR1 SGHKS, CDR2 YYEKEE (reference sequence). TCRdb ran MiXCR on the reads and lists one entry per CDR3 protein. This table holds 65,000 to 90,000 distinct CDR3 sequences, about 4% found once. The chain uses TRBV5-5 and TRBJ1-4; D is perhaps TRBD1 (5 bases). This sequence originates from a human donor in good health (CMV status not recorded). Some clones in this sample may be carry-over from other donors' samples. The sequenced sample was PBMCs. CDR3 sequence (DNA): TGTGCCAGCAGCTTGGAAGGGGCCTTTATTGAAAAACTGTTTTTT. This sequence encodes CASSLEGAFIEKLFF.